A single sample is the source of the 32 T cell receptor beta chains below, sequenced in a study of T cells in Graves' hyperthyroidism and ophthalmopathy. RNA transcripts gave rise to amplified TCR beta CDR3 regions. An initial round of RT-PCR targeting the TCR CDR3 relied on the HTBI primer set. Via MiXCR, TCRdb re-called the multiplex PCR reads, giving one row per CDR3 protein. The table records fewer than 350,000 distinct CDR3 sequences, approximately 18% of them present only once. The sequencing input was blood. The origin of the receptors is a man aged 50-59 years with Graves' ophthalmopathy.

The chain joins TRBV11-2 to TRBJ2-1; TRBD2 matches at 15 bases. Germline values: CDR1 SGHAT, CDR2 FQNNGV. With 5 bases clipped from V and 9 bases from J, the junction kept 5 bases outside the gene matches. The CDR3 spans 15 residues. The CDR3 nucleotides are TGTGCCAGCAGCCGGACTAGCGGGAGGGCCGGTGAGCAGTTCTTC. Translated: CASSRTSGRAGEQFF.

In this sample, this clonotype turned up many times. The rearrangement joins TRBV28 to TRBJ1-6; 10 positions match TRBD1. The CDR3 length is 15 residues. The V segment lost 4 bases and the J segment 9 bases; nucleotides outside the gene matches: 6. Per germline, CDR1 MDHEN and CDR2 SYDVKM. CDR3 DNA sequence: TGTGCCAGCAGTTCCGGGACAGGGGCAGTTTCACCCCTCCACTTT. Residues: CASSSGTGAVSPLHF.

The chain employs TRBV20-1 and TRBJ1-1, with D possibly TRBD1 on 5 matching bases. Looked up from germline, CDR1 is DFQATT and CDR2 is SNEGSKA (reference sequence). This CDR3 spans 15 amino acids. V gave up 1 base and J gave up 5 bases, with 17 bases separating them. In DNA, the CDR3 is TGCAGTGCTAGAGTGGGGGTGGGGGGGTGGACTGAAGCTTTCTTT. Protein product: CSARVGVGGWTEAFF.

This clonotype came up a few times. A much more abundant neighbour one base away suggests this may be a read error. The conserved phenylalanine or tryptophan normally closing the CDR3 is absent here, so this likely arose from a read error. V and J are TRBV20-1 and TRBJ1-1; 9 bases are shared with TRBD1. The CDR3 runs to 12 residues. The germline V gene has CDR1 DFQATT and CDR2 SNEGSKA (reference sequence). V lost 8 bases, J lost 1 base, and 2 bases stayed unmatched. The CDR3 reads CSRDRENTEAFL. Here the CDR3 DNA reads TGCAGTCGGGACAGGGAGAACACTGAAGCTTTCCTT.

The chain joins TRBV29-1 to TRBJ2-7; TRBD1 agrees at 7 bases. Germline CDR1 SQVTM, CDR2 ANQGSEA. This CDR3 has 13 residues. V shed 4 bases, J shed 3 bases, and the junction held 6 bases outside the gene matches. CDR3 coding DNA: TGCAGCGTTGCCAGGGGGACAAACTACGAGCAGTACTTC. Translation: CSVARGTNYEQYF.

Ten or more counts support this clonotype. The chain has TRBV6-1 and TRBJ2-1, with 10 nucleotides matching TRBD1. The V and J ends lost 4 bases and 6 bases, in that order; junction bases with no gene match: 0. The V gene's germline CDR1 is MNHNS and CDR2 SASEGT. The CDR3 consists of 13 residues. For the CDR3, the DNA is TGTGCCAGCAGTGGGACAGGGGGCAATGAGCAGTTCTTC. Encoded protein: CASSGTGGNEQFF.

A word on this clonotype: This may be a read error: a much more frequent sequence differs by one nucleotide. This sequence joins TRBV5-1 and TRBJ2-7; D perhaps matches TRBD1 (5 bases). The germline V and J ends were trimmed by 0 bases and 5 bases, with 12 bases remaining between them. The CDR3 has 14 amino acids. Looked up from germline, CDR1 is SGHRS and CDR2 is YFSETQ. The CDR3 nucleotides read TGCGCCAGCAGCTTGGACCCAGGGCCCCACGAGCAGTACTTC. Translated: CASSLDPGPHEQYF. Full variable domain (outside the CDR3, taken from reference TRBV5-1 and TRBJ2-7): KAGVTQTPRYLIKTRGQQVTLSCSPISGHRSVSWYQQTPGQGLQFLFEYFSETQRNKGNFPGRFSGRQFSNSRSEMNVSTLELGDSALYLCASSLDPGPHEQYFGPGTRLTVT.

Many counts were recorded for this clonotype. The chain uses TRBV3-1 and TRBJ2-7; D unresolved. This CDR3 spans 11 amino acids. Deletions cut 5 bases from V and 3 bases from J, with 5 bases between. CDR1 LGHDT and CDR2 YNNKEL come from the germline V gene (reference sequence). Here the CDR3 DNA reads TGTGCCAGCAGCTCTGTCTACGAGCAGTACTTC. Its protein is CASSSVYEQYF.

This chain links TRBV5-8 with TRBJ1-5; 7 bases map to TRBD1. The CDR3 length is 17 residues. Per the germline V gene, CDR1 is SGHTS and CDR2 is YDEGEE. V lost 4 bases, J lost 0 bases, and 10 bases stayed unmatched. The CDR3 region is CASSPGQPIYSNQPQHF. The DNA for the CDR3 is TGTGCCAGCAGCCCGGGACAGCCAATTTATAGCAATCAGCCCCAGCATTTT.

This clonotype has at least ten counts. The CDR3 loop reads CASSLSGGDTQYF. The CDR3 DNA reads TGTGCCAGCAGTTTGAGTGGCGGTGATACGCAGTATTTT. J is TRBJ2-3 and V is TRBV28; D gene ambiguous. The CDR3 runs 13 residues. CDR1 MDHEN and CDR2 SYDVKM come from the germline V gene. The V and J ends lost 3 bases and 6 bases respectively, with 10 bases between them.

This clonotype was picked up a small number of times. For the CDR3, the DNA is TGTGCCTGGGCGGGGGCACAGGGTCATCAGCCCCAGCATTTT. It yields the protein CAWAGAQGHQPQHF. The V gene is TRBV30, the J gene TRBJ1-5; a weak D match, TRBD1 (6 bases). Germline V CDR1 and CDR2: GTSNPN, SVGIG (reference sequence). This CDR3 spans 14 amino acids. V lost 5 bases and J 5 bases, leaving 16 bases between the germline ends.

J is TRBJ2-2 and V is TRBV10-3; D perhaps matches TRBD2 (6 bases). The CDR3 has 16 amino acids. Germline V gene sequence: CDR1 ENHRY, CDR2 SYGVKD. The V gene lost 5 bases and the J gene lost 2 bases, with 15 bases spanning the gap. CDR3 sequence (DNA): TGTGCCATCAGTAAAAACCCGGGACTTAACACCGGGGAGCTGTTTTTT. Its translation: CAISKNPGLNTGELFF.

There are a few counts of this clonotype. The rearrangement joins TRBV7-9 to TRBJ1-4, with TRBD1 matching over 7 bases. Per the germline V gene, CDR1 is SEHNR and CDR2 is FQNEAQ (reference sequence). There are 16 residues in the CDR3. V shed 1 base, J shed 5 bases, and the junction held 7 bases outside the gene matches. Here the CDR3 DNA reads TGTGCCAGCAGCTTAGGGGACAGCGCCTTAAATGAAAAACTGTTTTTT. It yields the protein CASSLGDSALNEKLFF.

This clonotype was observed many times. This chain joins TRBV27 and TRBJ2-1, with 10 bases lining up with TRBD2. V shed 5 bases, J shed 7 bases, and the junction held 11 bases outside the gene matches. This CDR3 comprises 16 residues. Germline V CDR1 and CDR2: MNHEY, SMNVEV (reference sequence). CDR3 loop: CASSPIAGGFKNEQFF. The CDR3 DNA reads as TGTGCCAGCAGTCCTATAGCGGGAGGCTTTAAGAATGAGCAGTTCTTC.

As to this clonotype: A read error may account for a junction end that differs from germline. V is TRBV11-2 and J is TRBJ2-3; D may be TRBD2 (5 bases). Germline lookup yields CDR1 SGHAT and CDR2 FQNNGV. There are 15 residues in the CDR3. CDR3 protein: CASTLEGTGGDTQYF. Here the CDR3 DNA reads TGTGCCAGCACCTTAGAGGGTACGGGTGGAGATACGCAGTATTTT.

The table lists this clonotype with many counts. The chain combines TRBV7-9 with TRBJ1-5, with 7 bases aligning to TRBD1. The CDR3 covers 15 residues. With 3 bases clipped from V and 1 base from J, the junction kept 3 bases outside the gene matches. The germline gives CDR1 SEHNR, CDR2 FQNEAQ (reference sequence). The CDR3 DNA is TGTGCCAGCAGCTTCCAGGGGGTAAGCAATCAGCCCCAGCATTTT. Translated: CASSFQGVSNQPQHF. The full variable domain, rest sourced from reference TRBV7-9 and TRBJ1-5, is DTGVSQNPRHKITKRGQNVTFRCDPISEHNRLYWYRQTLGQGPEFLTYFQNEAQLEKSRLLSDRFSAERPKGSFSTLEIQRTEQGDSAMYLCASSFQGVSNQPQHFGDGTRLSIL.

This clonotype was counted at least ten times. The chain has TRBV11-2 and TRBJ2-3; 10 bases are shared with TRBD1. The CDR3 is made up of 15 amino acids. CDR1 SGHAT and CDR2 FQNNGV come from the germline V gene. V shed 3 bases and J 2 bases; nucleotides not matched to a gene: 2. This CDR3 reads CASSLGQGPTDTQYF. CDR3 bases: TGTGCCAGCAGCTTGGGACAGGGGCCCACAGATACGCAGTATTTT.

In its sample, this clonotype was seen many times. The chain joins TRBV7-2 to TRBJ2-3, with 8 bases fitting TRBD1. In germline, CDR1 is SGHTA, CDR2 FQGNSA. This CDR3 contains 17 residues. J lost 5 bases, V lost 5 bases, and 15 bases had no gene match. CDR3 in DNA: TGTGCCAGCAGCCGAGAGGTCGGCAGGGGGCATCAAGATACGCAGTATTTT. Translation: CASSREVGRGHQDTQYF.

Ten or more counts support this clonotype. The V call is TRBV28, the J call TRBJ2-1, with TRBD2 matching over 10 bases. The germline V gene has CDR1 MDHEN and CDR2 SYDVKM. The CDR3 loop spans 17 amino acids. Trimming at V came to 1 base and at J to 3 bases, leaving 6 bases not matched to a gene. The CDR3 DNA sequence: TGTGCCAGCAGTTTATACGGACTAGCGGAGATCTACAATGAGCAGTTCTTC. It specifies CASSLYGLAEIYNEQFF.

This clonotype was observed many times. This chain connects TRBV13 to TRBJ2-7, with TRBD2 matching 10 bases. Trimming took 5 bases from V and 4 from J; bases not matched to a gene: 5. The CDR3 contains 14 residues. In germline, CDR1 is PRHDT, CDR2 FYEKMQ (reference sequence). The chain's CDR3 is CASSDRTSGYEQYF. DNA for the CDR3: TGTGCCAGCAGCGATCGGACTAGCGGATACGAGCAGTACTTC.

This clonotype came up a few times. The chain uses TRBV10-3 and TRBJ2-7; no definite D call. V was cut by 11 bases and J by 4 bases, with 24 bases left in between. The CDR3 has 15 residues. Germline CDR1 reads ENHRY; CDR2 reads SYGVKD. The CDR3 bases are TGTGCCGCGCTTGTCCTGGTTGCAGGTACTTACGAGCAGTACTTC. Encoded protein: CAALVLVAGTYEQYF.

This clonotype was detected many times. The CDR3 DNA is TGTGCCAGCAGCTTAGCGGGGACAGTCCAAGAGACCCAGTACTTC. Protein sequence: CASSLAGTVQETQYF. The chain combines TRBV11-2 with TRBJ2-5; 7 bases are a match to TRBD1. CDR3 length: 15 residues. Germline lookup yields CDR1 SGHAT and CDR2 FQNNGV. V lost 1 base to trimming and J lost 1 base; unmatched junction nucleotides: 3.

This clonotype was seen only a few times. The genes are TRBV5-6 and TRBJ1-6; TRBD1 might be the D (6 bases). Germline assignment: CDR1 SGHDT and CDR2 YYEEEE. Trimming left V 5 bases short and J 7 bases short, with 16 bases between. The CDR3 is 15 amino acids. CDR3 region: CASSYRDRTNSPLHF. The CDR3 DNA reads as TGTGCCAGCAGTTATCGCGACAGGACGAATTCACCCCTCCACTTT.

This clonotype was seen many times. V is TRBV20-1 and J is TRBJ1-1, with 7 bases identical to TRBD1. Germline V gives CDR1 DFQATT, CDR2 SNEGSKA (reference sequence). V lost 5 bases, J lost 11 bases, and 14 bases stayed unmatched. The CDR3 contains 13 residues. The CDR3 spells CSAAGTDLAGAFF. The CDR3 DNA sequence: TGCAGTGCTGCCGGGACAGATCTCGCAGGGGCTTTCTTT.

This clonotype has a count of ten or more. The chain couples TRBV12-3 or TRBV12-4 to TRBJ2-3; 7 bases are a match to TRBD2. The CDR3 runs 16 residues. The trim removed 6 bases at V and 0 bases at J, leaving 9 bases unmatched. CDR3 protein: CASSFPGLTSTDTQYF. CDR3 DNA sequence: TGTGCCAGCAGCTTCCCGGGACTAACTAGCACAGATACGCAGTATTTT.

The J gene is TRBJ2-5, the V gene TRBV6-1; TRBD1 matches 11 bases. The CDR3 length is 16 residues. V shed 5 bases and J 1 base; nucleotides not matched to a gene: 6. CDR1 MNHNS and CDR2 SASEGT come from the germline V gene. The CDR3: CASSITGTGGQETQYF. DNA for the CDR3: TGTGCCAGCAGTATAACCGGGACAGGGGGCCAAGAGACCCAGTACTTC.

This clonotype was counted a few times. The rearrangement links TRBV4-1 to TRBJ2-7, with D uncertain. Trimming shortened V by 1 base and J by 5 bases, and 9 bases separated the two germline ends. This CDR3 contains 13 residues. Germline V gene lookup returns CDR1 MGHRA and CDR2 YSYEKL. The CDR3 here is CASSQGVNDEQYF. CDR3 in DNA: TGCGCCAGCAGCCAAGGGGTTAACGACGAGCAGTACTTC.

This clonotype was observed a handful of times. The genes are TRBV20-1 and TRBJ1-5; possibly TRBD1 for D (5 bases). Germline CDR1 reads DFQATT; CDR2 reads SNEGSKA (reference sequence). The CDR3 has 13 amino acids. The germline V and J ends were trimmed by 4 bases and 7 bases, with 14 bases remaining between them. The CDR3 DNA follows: TGCAGTGCTATGGAGACAGTTGTACAGCCCCAGCATTTT. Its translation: CSAMETVVQPQHF.

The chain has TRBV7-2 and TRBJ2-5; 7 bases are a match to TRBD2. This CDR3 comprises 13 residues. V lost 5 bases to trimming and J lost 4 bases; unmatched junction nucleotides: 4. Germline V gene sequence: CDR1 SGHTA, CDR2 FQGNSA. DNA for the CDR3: TGTGCCAGCAGCACTTCTAGCGGAGAGACCCAGTACTTC. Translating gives CASSTSSGETQYF.

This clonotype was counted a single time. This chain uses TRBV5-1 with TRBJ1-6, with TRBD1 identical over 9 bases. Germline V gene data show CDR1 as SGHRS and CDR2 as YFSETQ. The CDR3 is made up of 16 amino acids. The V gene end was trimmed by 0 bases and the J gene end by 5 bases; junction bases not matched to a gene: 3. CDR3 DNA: TGCGCCAGCAGCTTGGAGGACAGGGGTAATAATTCACCCCTCCACTTT. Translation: CASSLEDRGNNSPLHF.

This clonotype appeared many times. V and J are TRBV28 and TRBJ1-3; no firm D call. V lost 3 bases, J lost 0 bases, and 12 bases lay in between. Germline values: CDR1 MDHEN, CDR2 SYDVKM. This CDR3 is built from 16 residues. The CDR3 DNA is TGTGCCAGCAGTTTCGTGGGCGGGAGCTCTGGAAACACCATATATTTT. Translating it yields CASSFVGGSSGNTIYF.

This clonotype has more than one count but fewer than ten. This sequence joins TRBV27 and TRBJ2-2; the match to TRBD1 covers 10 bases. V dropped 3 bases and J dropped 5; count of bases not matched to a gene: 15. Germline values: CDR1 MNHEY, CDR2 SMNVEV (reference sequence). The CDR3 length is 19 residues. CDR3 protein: CASSFLVGQGQRSTGELFF. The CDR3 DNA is TGTGCCAGCAGTTTCCTTGTGGGACAGGGGCAGAGGAGTACCGGGGAGCTGTTTTTT.